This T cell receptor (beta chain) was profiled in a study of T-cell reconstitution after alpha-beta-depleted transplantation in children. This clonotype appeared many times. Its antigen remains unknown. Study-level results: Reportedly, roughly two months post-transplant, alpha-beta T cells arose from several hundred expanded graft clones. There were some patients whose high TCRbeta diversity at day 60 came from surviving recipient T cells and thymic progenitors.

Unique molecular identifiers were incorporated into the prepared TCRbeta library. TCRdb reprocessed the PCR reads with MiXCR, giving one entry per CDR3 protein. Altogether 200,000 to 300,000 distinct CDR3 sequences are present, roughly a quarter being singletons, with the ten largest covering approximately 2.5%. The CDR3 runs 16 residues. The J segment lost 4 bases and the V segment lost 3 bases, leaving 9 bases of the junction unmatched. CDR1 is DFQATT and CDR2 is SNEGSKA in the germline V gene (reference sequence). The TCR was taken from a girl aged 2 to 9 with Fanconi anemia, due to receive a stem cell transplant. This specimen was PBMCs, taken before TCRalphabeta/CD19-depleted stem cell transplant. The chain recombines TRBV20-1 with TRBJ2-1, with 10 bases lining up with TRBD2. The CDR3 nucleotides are TGCAGTGCTAGGAATTCCGGGACTAGCGATTACAATGAGCAGTTCTTC. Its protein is CSARNSGTSDYNEQFF.